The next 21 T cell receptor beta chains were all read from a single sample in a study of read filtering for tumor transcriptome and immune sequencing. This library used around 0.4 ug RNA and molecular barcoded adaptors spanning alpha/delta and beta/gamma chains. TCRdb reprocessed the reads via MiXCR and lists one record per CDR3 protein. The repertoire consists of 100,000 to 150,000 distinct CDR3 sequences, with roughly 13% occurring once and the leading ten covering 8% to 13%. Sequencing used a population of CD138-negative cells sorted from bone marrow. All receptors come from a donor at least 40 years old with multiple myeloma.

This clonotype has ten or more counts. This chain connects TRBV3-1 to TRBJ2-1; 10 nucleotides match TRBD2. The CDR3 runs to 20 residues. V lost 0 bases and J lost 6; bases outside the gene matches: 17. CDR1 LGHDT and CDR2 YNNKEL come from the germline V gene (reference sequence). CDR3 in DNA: TGTGCCAGCAGCCAAGATCGTTGGAGGGCTAGCGGGAGAGTAGGCAATGAGCAGTTCTTC. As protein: CASSQDRWRASGRVGNEQFF.

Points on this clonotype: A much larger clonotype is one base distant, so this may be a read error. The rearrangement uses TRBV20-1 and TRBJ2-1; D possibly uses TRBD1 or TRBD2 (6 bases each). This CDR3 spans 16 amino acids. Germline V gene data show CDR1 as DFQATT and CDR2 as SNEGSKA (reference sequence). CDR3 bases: TGCAGTGCTCAAAGTAGGGGGGTTGTGGTCTACAATGGGCAGTTCTTC. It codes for CSAQSRGVVVYNGQFF.

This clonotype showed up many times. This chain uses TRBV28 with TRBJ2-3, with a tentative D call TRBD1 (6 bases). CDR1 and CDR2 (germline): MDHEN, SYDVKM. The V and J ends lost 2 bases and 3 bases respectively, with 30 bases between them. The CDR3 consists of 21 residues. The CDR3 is CASSLRIGQGPGRVGTDTQYF. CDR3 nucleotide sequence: TGTGCCAGCAGTTTACGAATTGGGCAGGGGCCCGGCAGAGTCGGTACAGATACGCAGTATTTT.

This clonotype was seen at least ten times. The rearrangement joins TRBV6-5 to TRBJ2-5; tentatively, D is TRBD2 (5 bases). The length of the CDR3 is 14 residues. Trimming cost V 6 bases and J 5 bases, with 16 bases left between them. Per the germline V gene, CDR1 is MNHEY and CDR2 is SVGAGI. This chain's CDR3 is CASSQRGQWETQYF. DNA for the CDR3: TGTGCCAGCAGCCAACGGGGTCAGTGGGAGACCCAGTACTTC.

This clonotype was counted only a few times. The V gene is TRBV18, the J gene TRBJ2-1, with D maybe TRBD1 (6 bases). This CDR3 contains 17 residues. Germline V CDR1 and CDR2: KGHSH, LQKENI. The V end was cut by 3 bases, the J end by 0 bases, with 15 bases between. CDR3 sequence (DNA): TGTGCCAGCTCACCGGTTTGGGCCAGGGGCTCCTACAATGAGCAGTTCTTC. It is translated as CASSPVWARGSYNEQFF.

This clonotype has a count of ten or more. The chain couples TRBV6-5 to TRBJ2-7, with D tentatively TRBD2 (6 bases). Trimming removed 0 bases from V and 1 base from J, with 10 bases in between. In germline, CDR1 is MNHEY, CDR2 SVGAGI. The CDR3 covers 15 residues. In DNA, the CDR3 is TGTGCCAGCAGTTACTCGATCGGGGGTTCCTACGAGCAGTACTTC. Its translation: CASSYSIGGSYEQYF.

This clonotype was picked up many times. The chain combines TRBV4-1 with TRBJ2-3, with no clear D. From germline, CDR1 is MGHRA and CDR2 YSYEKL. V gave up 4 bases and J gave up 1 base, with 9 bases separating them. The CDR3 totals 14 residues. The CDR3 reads CASSPISGTDTQYF. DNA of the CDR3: TGCGCCAGCAGCCCTATTTCGGGCACAGATACGCAGTATTTT.

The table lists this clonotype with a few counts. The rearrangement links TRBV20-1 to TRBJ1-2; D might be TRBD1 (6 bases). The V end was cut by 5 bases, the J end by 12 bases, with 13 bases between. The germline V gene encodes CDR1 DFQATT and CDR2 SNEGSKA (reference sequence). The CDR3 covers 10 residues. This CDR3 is CSARDRFDTF. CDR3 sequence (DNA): TGCAGTGCTCGCGACAGGTTTGACACCTTC.

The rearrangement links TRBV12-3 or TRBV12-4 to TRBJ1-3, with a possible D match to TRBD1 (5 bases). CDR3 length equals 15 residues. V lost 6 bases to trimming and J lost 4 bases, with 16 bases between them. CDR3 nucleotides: TGTGCCAGCAGCGACCCGGGGGTCGGAGGAAACACCATATATTTT. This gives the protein CASSDPGVGGNTIYF.

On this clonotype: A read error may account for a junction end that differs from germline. The CDR3 spells CATSGDFGNQPQHF. The DNA for the CDR3 is TGTGCCACCAGCGGAGATTTCGGGAATCAGCCCCAGCATTTT. V gene TRBV15 combines with J gene TRBJ1-5; D remains unclear. Germline CDR1 reads LNHNV; CDR2 reads YYDKDF (reference sequence). The CDR3 is 14 residues long.

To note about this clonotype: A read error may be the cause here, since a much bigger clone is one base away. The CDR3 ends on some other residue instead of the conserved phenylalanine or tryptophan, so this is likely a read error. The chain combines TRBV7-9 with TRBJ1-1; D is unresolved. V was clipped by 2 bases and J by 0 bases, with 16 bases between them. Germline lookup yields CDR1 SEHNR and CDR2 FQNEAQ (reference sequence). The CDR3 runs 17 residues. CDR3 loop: CASSLLGEFRLNTEAFL. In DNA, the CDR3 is TGTGCCAGCAGCTTACTGGGCGAGTTCCGGTTGAACACTGAAGCTTTCCTT.

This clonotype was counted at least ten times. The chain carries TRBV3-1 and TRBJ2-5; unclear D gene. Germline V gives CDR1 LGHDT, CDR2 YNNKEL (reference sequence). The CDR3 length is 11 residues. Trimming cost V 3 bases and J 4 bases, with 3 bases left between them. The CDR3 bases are TGTGCCAGCAGCCAGCCAGAGACCCAGTACTTC. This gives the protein CASSQPETQYF.

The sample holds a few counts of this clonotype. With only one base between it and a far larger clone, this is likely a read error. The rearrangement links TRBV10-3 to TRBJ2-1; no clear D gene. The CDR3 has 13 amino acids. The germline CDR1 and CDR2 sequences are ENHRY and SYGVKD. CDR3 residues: CASTLWPYNEQFF. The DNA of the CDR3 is TGCGCCAGCACTCTATGGCCCTACAATGAGCAGTTCTTC.

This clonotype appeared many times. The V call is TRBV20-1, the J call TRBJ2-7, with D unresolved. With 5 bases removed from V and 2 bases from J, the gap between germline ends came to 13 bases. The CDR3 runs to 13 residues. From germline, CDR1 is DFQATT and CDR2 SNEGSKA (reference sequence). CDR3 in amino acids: CSASPQTTYEQYF. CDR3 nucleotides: TGCAGTGCTTCCCCCCAGACAACCTACGAGCAGTACTTC.

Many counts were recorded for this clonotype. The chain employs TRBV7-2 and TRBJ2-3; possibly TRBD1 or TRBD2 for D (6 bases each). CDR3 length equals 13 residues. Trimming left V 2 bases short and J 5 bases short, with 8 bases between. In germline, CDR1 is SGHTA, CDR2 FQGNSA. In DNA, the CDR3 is TGTGCCAGCAGCTTAAAGGGGGGAGATACGCAGTATTTT. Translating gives CASSLKGGDTQYF.

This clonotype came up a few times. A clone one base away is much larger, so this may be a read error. DNA for the CDR3: TGTGCCAGCAGCGCCCAAGTTGGGGTGAATATCTACAATGAGCAGTTCTTC. It specifies CASSAQVGVNIYNEQFF. J is TRBJ2-1 and V is TRBV9, with D uncertain. Looked up from germline, CDR1 is SGDLS and CDR2 is YYNGEE. The length of the CDR3 is 17 residues. V shed 3 bases and J shed 3 bases, with 19 bases lying between them.

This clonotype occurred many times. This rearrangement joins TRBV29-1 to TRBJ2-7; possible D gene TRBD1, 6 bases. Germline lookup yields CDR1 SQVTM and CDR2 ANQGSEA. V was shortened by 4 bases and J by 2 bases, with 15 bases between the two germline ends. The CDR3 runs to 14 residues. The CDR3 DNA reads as TGCAGCGTTGTCCCATTACAGGGAACCTACGAGCAGTACTTC. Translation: CSVVPLQGTYEQYF.

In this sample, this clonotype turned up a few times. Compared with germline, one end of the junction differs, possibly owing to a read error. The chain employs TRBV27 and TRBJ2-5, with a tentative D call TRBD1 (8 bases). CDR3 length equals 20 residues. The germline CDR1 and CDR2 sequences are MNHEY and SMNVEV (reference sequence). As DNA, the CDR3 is TGTGCCAGCAGGGCAGGGGGCGTGAGCGGGACCTGGCGGGGTCAAGAGGCCCAGTACTTC. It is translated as CASRAGGVSGTWRGQEAQYF.

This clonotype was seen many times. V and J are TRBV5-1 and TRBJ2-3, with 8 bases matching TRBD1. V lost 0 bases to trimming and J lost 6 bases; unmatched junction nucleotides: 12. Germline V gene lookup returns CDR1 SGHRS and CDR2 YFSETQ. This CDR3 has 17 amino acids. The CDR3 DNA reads TGCGCCAGCAGCTTGGCCCGGACAGGGAGTGGTTGGGATACGCAGTATTTT. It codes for CASSLARTGSGWDTQYF.

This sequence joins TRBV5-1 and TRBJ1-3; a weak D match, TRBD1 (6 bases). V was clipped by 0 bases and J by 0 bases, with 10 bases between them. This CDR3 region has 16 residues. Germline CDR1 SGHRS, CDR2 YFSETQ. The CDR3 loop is CASSLGTALSGNTIYF. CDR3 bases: TGCGCCAGCAGCTTGGGGACAGCCCTCTCTGGAAACACCATATATTTT.

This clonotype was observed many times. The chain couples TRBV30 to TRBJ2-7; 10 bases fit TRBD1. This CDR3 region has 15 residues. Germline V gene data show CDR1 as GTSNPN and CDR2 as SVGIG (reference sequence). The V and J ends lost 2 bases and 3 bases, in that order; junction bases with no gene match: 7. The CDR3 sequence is CAWSTPGTGVYEQYF. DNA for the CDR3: TGTGCCTGGAGTACCCCGGGGACAGGGGTCTACGAGCAGTACTTC.